These T cell receptor beta chains were read from a single sample in a study of T cells in Graves' hyperthyroidism and ophthalmopathy. TCRdb itself ran the multiplex PCR reads through MiXCR, one entry per CDR3 protein. The sample shows roughly 170,000 distinct CDR3 sequences, 15% to 20% of them seen only once. The sample consisted of blood. These receptor sequences come from a woman aged 45-60 years with Graves' hyperthyroidism. CDR3s leave out the opening cysteine and the closing phenylalanine or tryptophan.

>TRBV20-1
SANRDSGYT
>TRBV2
ASSGEGGPMYEQY
>TRBV7-9
ASSLGGDRGFEAF
>TRBV7-2
ASSFSMSEQGAEAF
>TRBV7-7
ASSLHPGGNEQF
>TRBV20-1
SARDRGHNNNYGYT
>TRBV7-9
ASSIQDGTYEQY
>TRBV12-5
ASGATPGSTVGAF
>TRBV6-1
ASSLAVQGYTQY
>TRBV5-1
ASSPRAVNTDTQY
>TRBV20-1
SARWGETEAF
>TRBV7-9
ASSHRDRPTYEQY
>TRBV5-1
ASKGQGGRNTEAF